The 25 T cell receptor beta chains below all came from one sample that was sequenced in a study of blood T cell repertoires in COVID-19. Assay: immunoSEQ multiplex PCR; the TCRdb copy retains only in-frame clones and omits some. The repertoire includes approximately 270,000 clones, 80% to 90% of them detected once, and approximately 10% sits in the top ten. The sequenced material came from peripheral blood. All receptors derive from a woman in her seventies with acute or convalescent COVID-19.

The CDR3 spells CSAWDSDGYTF. In DNA form, the CDR3 reads TGCAGTGCCTGGGACAGCGACGGCTACACCTTC. This chain uses TRBV20-1 with TRBJ1-2; 7 nucleotides line up with TRBD1. Unmatched junction bases numbered 6, after V lost 6 bases and J lost 8 bases. Germline V lookup: CDR1 DFQATT, CDR2 SNEGSKA (reference sequence). This CDR3 comprises 11 residues.

The V and J genes are TRBV5-4 and TRBJ1-4; maybe TRBD1 (6 bases). The CDR3 contains 14 residues. Germline V gene lookup returns CDR1 SGHNT and CDR2 YYREEE (reference sequence). Trimming removed 3 bases from V and 4 bases from J, with 10 bases in between. The CDR3 bases are TGTGCCAGCAGCTCCGGACAGATTAATGAAAAACTGTTTTTT. It is translated as CASSSGQINEKLFF.

The J gene is TRBJ1-2, the V gene TRBV5-1; 7 bases agree with TRBD1. The junction had 6 bases not matched to a gene; V was cut back by 1 base and J by 6 bases. The CDR3 is 14 amino acids. From germline, CDR1 is SGHRS and CDR2 YFSETQ. This CDR3 reads CASSLTGEWNGYTF. The CDR3 DNA reads TGCGCCAGCAGCTTGACAGGGGAATGGAATGGCTACACCTTC.

The chain employs TRBV5-4 and TRBJ1-2, with D perhaps matching TRBD1 (5 bases). Trimming left V 7 bases short and J 3 bases short, with 13 bases between. This CDR3 spans 13 amino acids. Germline assignment: CDR1 SGHNT and CDR2 YYREEE (reference sequence). The CDR3 DNA reads as TGTGCCAGCGGCCCGGGGGGAGACTATGGCTACACCTTC. Translated, it gives CASGPGGDYGYTF.

The rearrangement joins TRBV19 to TRBJ2-3; TRBD1 agrees at 7 bases. In germline, CDR1 is LNHDA, CDR2 SQIVND (reference sequence). With 3 bases clipped from V and 2 bases from J, the junction kept 8 bases outside the gene matches. This CDR3 region has 16 residues. The CDR3 protein is CASSIRGTANTDTQYF. CDR3 DNA: TGTGCCAGTAGTATTAGGGGGACAGCCAACACAGATACGCAGTATTTT.

The genes are TRBV7-3 and TRBJ1-6; 7 bases are a match to TRBD1. The CDR3 consists of 14 residues. The germline CDR1 and CDR2 sequences are SGHTA and FQGTGA. The ends lost 2 bases at V and 7 bases at J; junction bases unmatched: 2. The chain's CDR3 is CASSLGTANSPLHF. The CDR3 coding sequence is TGTGCCAGCAGCTTAGGGACAGCGAATTCACCCCTCCACTTT.

The chain employs TRBV13 and TRBJ1-1; a weak D match, TRBD1 (5 bases). V lost 8 bases and J 4 bases, leaving 26 bases between the germline ends. CDR1 and CDR2 from the germline V gene are PRHDT and FYEKMQ (reference sequence). This CDR3 region has 17 residues. In DNA form, the CDR3 reads TGTGCCAGCTTCGGGGGTTCCGATTCCTACTGGGTCACTGAAGCTTTCTTT. It yields the protein CASFGGSDSYWVTEAFF.

CDR3 in DNA: TGTGCCAGCAGAACCTCCCCGGGCGGGGGGCCAGGCGAGCAGTACTTC. Protein sequence: CASRTSPGGGPGEQYF. This rearrangement joins TRBV6-6 to TRBJ2-7; TRBD2 matches at 8 bases. This CDR3 comprises 16 residues. Germline CDR1 reads MNHNY; CDR2 reads SVGAGI (reference sequence). With V trimmed by 6 bases and J by 6 bases, 16 bases remained unmatched.

The chain employs TRBV7-9 and TRBJ1-2; no clear D gene. Between the trimmed V and J ends, which lost 5 bases and 8 bases, there was a span of 18 bases. The CDR3 runs to 14 residues. Germline CDR1 SEHNR, CDR2 FQNEAQ (reference sequence). The CDR3 sequence is CASSPPGKGGGYTF. In nucleotides, the CDR3 is TGTGCCAGCAGCCCCCCGGGGAAGGGAGGCGGCTACACCTTC. Based on the CDR3 plus reference TRBV7-9 and TRBJ1-2, the full variable domain is DTGVSQNPRHKITKRGQNVTFRCDPISEHNRLYWYRQTLGQGPEFLTYFQNEAQLEKSRLLSDRFSAERPKGSFSTLEIQRTEQGDSAMYLCASSPPGKGGGYTFGSGTRLTVV.

The chain employs TRBV11-2 and TRBJ2-3; a weak D match, TRBD1 (6 bases). This CDR3 is built from 12 residues. V lost 5 bases and J 9 bases, leaving 12 bases between the germline ends. Germline CDR1 reads SGHAT; CDR2 reads FQNNGV. CDR3 sequence: CASSQTGWTQYF. DNA for the CDR3: TGTGCCAGCAGCCAAACAGGGTGGACGCAGTATTTT.

The V and J genes are TRBV5-4 and TRBJ1-2; 9 nucleotides align to TRBD1. After removal of 4 bases from V and 3 bases from J, the junction contained 16 bases not matched to a gene. This CDR3 contains 18 residues. Germline CDR1 SGHNT, CDR2 YYREEE (reference sequence). The CDR3 region has the DNA TGTGCCAGCAGCCCGGTCCCGGGACAGGGTTTCTTAGACTATGGCTACACCTTC. It codes for CASSPVPGQGFLDYGYTF.

The CDR3 DNA sequence: TGTGCCAGCAGCCATCGGAGTTCGGGGGTCAATCAGCCCCAGCATTTT. Amino acids: CASSHRSSGVNQPQHF. This sequence joins TRBV4-2 and TRBJ1-5, with D maybe TRBD1 (5 bases). This CDR3 is built from 16 residues. Germline V lookup: CDR1 LGHNA, CDR2 YNFKEQ. The ends were cut back, 3 bases at V and 3 bases at J, with 15 bases in the middle.

This chain links TRBV28 with TRBJ1-6; weak D call: TRBD1 (5 bases). CDR1 is MDHEN and CDR2 is SYDVKM in the germline V gene. The germline V and J ends were trimmed by 4 bases and 12 bases, with 10 bases remaining between them. The CDR3 runs to 12 residues. As DNA, the CDR3 is TGTGCCAGCAGTTCCCCAAGGGGACCCCTCCACTTT. Translated, it gives CASSSPRGPLHF.

The chain has TRBV4-2 and TRBJ1-1; 7 bases are a match to TRBD1. The germline V gene has CDR1 LGHNA and CDR2 YNFKEQ. The CDR3 has 13 amino acids. V was pared by 4 bases and J by 5 bases, with 4 bases of the junction left unmatched. The CDR3 loop is CASSPTGSTEAFF. The CDR3 DNA is TGTGCCAGCAGCCCGACAGGGAGTACTGAAGCTTTCTTT.

This chain's CDR3 is CATSDSSGDYNEQFF. CDR3 nucleotides: TGTGCCACCAGTGATTCTAGCGGGGACTACAATGAGCAGTTCTTC. V is TRBV24-1 and J is TRBJ2-1; the match to TRBD2 covers 9 bases. The CDR3 contains 15 residues. V lost 2 bases to trimming and J lost 3 bases; unmatched junction nucleotides: 1. Germline CDR1 KGHDR, CDR2 SFDVKD.

V and J are TRBV5-4 and TRBJ1-2; TRBD1 agrees at 7 bases. Germline values: CDR1 SGHNT, CDR2 YYREEE (reference sequence). The J segment lost 7 bases and the V segment lost 4 bases, leaving 4 bases of the junction unmatched. This CDR3 has 12 amino acids. The CDR3 is CASSAPGGGYTF. The CDR3 coding sequence is TGTGCCAGCAGCGCCCCAGGGGGTGGCTACACCTTC.

V gene TRBV5-6 combines with J gene TRBJ2-2; no definite D call. Germline V gene data show CDR1 as SGHDT and CDR2 as YYEEEE. The CDR3 consists of 12 residues. V was pared by 4 bases and J by 6 bases, with 7 bases between. The CDR3 coding sequence is TGTGCCAGCAGCATCCTCGCCGGGGAGCTGTTTTTT. Its translation is CASSILAGELFF.

The rearrangement joins TRBV6-5 to TRBJ1-2; TRBD1 matches at 8 bases. Germline lookup yields CDR1 MNHEY and CDR2 SVGAGI. V lost 4 bases to trimming and J lost 3 bases; unmatched junction nucleotides: 4. The CDR3 loop spans 14 amino acids. The CDR3 DNA is TGTGCCAGCAGTTGGACAGGGAGAGACTATGGCTACACCTTC. This encodes CASSWTGRDYGYTF.

The V and J genes are TRBV5-4 and TRBJ1-2; 11 bases line up with TRBD1. J gave up 5 bases and V 4 bases, and 10 bases lay outside the gene matches. This CDR3 is built from 16 residues. The germline V gene encodes CDR1 SGHNT and CDR2 YYREEE (reference sequence). The CDR3 loop reads CASSLGQGAYGYGYTF. The CDR3 DNA reads as TGTGCCAGCAGCCTCGGACAGGGGGCGTATGGATATGGCTACACCTTC.

The chain has TRBV5-6 and TRBJ2-1; 7 positions match TRBD2. CDR1 and CDR2 from the germline V gene are SGHDT and YYEEEE. Trimming took 0 bases from V and 1 from J; bases not matched to a gene: 4. CDR3 size: 16 residues. The CDR3 loop reads CASSLVRGESYNEQFF. CDR3 nucleotides: TGTGCCAGCAGCTTGGTTCGGGGGGAATCCTACAATGAGCAGTTCTTC.

The chain combines TRBV11-2 with TRBJ1-1; 9 bases are shared with TRBD1. The V gene's germline CDR1 is SGHAT and CDR2 FQNNGV. V shed 5 bases and J 6 bases; nucleotides not matched to a gene: 13. CDR3 length equals 16 residues. This chain's CDR3 is CASSLAGTGLMAEAFF. CDR3 nucleotides: TGTGCCAGCAGCCTAGCCGGGACAGGGTTGATGGCTGAAGCTTTCTTT.

The rearrangement joins TRBV6-6 to TRBJ1-5, with 12 bases that match TRBD1. Germline V gene data show CDR1 as MNHNY and CDR2 as SVGAGI (reference sequence). V was pared by 4 bases and J by 5 bases, with 6 bases of the junction left unmatched. The CDR3 runs 16 residues. The CDR3, as DNA: TGTGCCAGCAGTTGGGGAGGGACAGGGGGCGATCAGCCCCAGCATTTT. Protein sequence: CASSWGGTGGDQPQHF.

V is TRBV21-1 and J is TRBJ1-1. TRBV21-1 is designated a pseudogene. This CDR3 has 13 amino acids. CDR3 in DNA: TGTGCCAGCAGGCGGGCTTTGGGCACTGAAGCTTTCTTT. Its protein is CASRRALGTEAFF.

The V gene is TRBV14, the J gene TRBJ2-2, with no clear D. CDR1 is SGHDN and CDR2 is FVKESK in the germline V gene. V shed 0 bases and J shed 1 base, with 9 bases lying between them. The CDR3 loop spans 16 amino acids. The CDR3 is CASSQDLSVNTGELFF. The CDR3 DNA reads TGTGCCAGCAGCCAAGATCTGTCGGTGAACACCGGGGAGCTGTTTTTT.

The gene calls are TRBV7-2 and TRBJ1-1; D ambiguous. Germline V CDR1 and CDR2: SGHTA, FQGNSA. The V end lost 1 base, the J end lost 4 bases, and 10 bases lay between the germline ends. The CDR3 length is 14 residues. The CDR3 DNA follows: TGTGCCAGCAGCTTAGAGAGGTTGGGCACTGAAGCTTTCTTT. Translation gives CASSLERLGTEAFF.